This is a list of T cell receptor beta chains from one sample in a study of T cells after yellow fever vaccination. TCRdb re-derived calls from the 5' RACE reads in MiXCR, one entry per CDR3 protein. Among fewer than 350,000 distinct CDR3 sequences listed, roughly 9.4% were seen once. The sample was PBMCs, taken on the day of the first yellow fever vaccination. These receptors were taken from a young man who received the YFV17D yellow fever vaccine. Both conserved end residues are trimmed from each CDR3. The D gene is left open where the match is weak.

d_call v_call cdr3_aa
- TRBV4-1 ASSQVYGPQGGYT
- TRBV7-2 ASSLVGGATEAF
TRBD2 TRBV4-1 ASSQDRGGRNEQF
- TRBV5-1 ASSLGGTGELF
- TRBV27 ASSLGRNLDNSPLH
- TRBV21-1 ASSTRGEFDNQPQH
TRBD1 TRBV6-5 ASILAGTDSYNEQF
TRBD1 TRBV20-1 SARAQGTDTQY
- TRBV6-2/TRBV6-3 ASSYSPGEQY
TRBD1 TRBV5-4 ASSAPGQGNEQY
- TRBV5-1 ASSLDRGGISPLH
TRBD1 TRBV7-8 ASRTKTGTGANEQF
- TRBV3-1 ASFQGVSGGYT
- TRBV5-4 ASSFDSGDTQY